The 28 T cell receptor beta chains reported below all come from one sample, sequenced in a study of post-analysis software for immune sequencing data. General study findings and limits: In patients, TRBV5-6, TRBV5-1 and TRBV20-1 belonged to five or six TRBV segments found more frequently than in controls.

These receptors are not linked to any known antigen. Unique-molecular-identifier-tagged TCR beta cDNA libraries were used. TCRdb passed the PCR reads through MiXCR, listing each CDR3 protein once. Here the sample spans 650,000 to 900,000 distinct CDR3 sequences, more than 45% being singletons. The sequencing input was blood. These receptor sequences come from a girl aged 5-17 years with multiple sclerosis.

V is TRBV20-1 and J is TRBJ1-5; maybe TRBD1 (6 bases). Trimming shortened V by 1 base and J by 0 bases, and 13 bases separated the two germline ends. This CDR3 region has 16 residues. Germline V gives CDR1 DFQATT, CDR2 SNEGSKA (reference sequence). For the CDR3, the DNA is TGCAGTGCTAGAGCCCAGGGGCCTTATAGCAATCAGCCCCAGCATTTT. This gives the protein CSARAQGPYSNQPQHF.

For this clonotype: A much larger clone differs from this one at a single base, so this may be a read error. CDR3 coding DNA: TGCGCCAGCAGCAACAGTGGGCTTGATTCACCCCTCCACTTT. It translates to CASSNSGLDSPLHF. V usage is TRBV5-1 and J usage is TRBJ1-6; the D is unclear. Germline V gene lookup returns CDR1 SGHRS and CDR2 YFSETQ. This CDR3 region has 14 residues. V was shortened by 4 bases and J by 8 bases, with 13 bases between the two germline ends.

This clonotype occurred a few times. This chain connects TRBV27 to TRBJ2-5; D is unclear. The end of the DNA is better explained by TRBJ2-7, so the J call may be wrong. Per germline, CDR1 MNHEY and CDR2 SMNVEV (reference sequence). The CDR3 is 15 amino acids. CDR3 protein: CASSPPSRVGYEQYF. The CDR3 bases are TGTGCCAGCAGCCCACCCTCTCGCGTGGGCTACGAGCAGTACTTC.

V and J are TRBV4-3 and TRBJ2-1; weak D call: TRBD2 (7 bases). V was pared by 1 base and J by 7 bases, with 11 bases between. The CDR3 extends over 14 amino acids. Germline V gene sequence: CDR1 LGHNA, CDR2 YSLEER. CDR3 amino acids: CASSQVGRGNEQFF. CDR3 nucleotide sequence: TGCGCCAGCAGCCAAGTTGGGAGGGGGAATGAGCAGTTCTTC.

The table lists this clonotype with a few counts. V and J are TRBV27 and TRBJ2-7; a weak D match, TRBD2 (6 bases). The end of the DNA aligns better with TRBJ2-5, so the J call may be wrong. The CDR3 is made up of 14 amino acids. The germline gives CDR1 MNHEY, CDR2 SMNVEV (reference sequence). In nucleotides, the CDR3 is TGTGCCAGCAGCCGGGGACTCCTTCAAGAGACCCAGTACTTC. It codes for CASSRGLLQETQYF.

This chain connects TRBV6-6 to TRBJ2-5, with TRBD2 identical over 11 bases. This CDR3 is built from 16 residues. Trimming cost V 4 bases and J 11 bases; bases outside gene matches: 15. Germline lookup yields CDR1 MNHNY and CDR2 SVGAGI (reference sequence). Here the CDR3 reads CASSSAGTSGYNEQYF. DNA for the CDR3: TGTGCCAGCAGTTCCGCCGGGACTAGCGGTTACAATGAGCAGTACTTC.

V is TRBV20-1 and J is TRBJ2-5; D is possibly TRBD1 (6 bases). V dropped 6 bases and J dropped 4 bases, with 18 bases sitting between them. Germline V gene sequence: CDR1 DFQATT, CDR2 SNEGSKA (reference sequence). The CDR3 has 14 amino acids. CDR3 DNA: TGCAGTGCCCCCCACGGGGCAGGGGCAGAGACCCAGTACTTC. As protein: CSAPHGAGAETQYF.

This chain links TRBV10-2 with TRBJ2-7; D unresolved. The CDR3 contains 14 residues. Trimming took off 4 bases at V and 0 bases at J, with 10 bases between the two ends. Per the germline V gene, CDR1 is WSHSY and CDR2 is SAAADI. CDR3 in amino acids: CASSVDASSYEQYF. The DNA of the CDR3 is TGCGCCAGCAGTGTGGACGCTTCCTCCTACGAGCAGTACTTC.

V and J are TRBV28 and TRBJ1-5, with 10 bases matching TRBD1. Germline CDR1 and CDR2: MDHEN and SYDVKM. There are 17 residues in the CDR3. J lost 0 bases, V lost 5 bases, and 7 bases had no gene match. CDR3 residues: CASSDRGRGNSNQPQHF. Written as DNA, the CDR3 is TGTGCCAGCAGTGACAGGGGGCGAGGGAATAGCAATCAGCCCCAGCATTTT.

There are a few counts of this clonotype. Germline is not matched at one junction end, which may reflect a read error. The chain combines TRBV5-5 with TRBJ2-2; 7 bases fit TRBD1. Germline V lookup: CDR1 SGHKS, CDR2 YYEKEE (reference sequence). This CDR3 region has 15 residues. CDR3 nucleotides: TGTGCCAACAGCTTGGGACAGATTAACACCGGGGAGCTGTTTTTT. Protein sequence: CANSLGQINTGELFF. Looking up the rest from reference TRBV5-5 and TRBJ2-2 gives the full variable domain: DAGVTQSPTHLIKTRGQQVTLRCSPISGHKSVSWYQQVLGQGPQFIFQYYEKEERGRGNFPDRFSARQFPNYSSELNVNALLLGDSALYLCANSLGQINTGELFFGEGSRLTVL.

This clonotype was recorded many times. CDR3 coding DNA: TGTGCCAGCAGTTACTCGAGATCGCTAGCAGGGAATGAGCAGTTCTTC. Its translation: CASSYSRSLAGNEQFF. The gene calls are TRBV6-5 and TRBJ2-1; either TRBD1 or TRBD2 may fit D (5 bases each). The CDR3 has 16 residues. V was trimmed by 0 bases and J by 7 bases, leaving 16 bases between them. Per germline, CDR1 MNHEY and CDR2 SVGAGI.

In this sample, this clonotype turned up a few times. The CDR3 spells CATSRRGKLFF. The CDR3 nucleotides are TGTGCCACCAGCAGAAGGGGAAAACTGTTTTTT. The V call is TRBV15, the J call TRBJ1-4; the D gene is possibly TRBD1 (5 bases). Germline-derived CDR1 and CDR2 are LNHNV and YYDKDF (reference sequence). The CDR3 extends over 11 amino acids. V lost 2 bases, J lost 10 bases, and 5 bases lay in between.

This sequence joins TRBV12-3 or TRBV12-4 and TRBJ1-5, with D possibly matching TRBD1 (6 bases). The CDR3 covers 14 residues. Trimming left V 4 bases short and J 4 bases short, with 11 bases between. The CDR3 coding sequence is TGTGCCAGCAGTTCGGGGGGCCCAAATCAGCCCCAGCATTTT. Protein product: CASSSGGPNQPQHF.

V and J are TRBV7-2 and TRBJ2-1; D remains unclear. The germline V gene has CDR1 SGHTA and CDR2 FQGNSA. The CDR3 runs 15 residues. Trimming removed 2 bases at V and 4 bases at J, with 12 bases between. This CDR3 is CASSLSPDEYNEQFF. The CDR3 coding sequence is TGTGCCAGCAGCTTATCCCCCGACGAGTACAATGAGCAGTTCTTC.

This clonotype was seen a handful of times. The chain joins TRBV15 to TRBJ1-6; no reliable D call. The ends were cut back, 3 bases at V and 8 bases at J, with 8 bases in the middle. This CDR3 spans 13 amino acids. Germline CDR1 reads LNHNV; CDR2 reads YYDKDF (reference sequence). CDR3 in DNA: TGTGCCACCAGCAGGGCACATGATTCACCCCTCCACTTT. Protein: CATSRAHDSPLHF.

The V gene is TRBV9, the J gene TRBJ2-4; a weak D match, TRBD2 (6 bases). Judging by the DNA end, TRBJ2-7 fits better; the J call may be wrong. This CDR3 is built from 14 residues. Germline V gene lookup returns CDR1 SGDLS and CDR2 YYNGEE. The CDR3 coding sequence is TGTGCCAGCAGCGTGGGAGGTGATCCCTACGAGCAGTACTTC. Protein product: CASSVGGDPYEQYF.

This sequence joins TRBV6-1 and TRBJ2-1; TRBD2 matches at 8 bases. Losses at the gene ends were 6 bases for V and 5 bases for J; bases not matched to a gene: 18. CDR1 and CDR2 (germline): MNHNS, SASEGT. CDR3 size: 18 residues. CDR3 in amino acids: CASSRPGQPGGPNNEQFF. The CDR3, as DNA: TGTGCCAGCAGCCGCCCGGGGCAGCCGGGAGGGCCGAACAATGAGCAGTTCTTC.

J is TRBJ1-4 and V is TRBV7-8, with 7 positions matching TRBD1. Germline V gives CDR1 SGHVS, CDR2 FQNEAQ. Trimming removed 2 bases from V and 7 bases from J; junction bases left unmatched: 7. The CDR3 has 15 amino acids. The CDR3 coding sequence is TGTGCCAGCAGCTTATATGAGGGGGCGACTGAAAAACTGTTTTTT. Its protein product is CASSLYEGATEKLFF.

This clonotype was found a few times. CDR3 sequence (DNA): TGTGCCAGCAGCTTATGGAGGGGCCCCTACAATGAGCAGTTCTTC. Protein: CASSLWRGPYNEQFF. The chain recombines TRBV7-9 with TRBJ2-1; a possible D gene is TRBD2 (6 bases). This CDR3 spans 15 amino acids. Trimming removed 2 bases from V and 2 bases from J, with 10 bases in between. CDR1 and CDR2 from the germline V gene are SEHNR and FQNEAQ (reference sequence).

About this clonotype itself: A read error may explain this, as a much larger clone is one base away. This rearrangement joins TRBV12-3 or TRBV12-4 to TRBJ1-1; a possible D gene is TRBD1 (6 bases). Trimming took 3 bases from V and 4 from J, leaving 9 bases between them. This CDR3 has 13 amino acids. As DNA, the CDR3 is TGTGCCAGCAGTTTTGTCAGGGGCACTGAAGCTTTCTTT. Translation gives CASSFVRGTEAFF.

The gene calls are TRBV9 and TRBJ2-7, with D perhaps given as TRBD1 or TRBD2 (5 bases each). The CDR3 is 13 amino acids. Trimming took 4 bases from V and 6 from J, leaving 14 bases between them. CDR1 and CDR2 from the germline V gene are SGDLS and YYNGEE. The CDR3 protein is CASSYGTEGEQYF. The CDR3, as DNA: TGTGCCAGCAGCTATGGGACCGAGGGCGAGCAGTACTTC.

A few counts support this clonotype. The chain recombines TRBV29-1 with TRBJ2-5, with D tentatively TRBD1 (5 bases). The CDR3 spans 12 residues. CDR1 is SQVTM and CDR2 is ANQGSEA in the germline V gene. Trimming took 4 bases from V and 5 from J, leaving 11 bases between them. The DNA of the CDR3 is TGCAGCGTTGCAGGGTTCTTGGAGACCCAGTACTTC. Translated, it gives CSVAGFLETQYF.

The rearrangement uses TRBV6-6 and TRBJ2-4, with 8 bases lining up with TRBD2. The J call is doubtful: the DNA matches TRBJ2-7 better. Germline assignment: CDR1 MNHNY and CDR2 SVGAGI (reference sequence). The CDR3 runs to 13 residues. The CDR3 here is CASNGSGGREQYF. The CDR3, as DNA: TGTGCCAGCAATGGGAGCGGGGGCCGCGAGCAGTACTTC.

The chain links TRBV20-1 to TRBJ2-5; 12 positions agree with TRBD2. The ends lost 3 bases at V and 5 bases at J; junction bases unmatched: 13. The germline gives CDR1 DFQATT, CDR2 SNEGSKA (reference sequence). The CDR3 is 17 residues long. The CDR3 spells CSASSGLAGRRWETQYF. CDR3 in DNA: TGCAGTGCTAGCTCCGGACTAGCGGGACGAAGGTGGGAGACCCAGTACTTC.

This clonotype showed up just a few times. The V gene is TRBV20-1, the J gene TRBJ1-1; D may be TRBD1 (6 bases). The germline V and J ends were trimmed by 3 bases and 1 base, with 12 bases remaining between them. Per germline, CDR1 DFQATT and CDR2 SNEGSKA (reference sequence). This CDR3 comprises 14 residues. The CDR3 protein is CSASRGRQNTEAFF. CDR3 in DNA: TGCAGTGCTAGTCGGGGGCGACAGAACACTGAAGCTTTCTTT.

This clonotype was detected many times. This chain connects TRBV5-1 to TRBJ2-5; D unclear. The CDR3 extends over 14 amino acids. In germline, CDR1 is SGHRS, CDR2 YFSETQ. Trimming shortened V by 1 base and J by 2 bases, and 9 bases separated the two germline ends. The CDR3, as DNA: TGCGCCAGCAGCTTGACCGGATCGCAAGAGACCCAGTACTTC. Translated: CASSLTGSQETQYF.

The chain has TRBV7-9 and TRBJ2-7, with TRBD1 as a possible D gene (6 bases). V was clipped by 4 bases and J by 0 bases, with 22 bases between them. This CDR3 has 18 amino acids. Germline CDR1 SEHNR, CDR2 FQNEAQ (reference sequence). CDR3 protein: CASSSPSGTTKDSYEQYF. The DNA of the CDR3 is TGTGCCAGCAGCTCGCCATCTGGGACAACAAAAGACTCCTACGAGCAGTACTTC.

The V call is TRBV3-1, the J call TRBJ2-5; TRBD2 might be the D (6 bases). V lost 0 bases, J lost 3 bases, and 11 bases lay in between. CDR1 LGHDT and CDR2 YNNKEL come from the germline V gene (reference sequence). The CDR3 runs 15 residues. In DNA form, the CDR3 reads TGTGCCAGCAGCCAAGAGGGAGGCGGGAAAGAGACCCAGTACTTC. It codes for CASSQEGGGKETQYF.